This paragraph covers one T cell receptor beta chain sequence. Its antigen is not identified. The PCR made use of 60 Vbeta and 13 Jbeta primers. The repertoire was sequenced with immunoSEQ multiplex PCR; TCRdb's copy has only in-frame clones and lacks some. Found here are over 150,000 clones, around 82% of them singletons; the top ten hold roughly 13%. This CDR3 contains 14 residues. The V gene's germline CDR1 is WNHNN and CDR2 SYGVQD (reference sequence). The V end lost 1 base, the J end lost 2 bases, and 6 bases lay between the germline ends. The entry originates in a study of cytomegalovirus exposure and HLA in healthy donors. Notes on the study in general: The study listed approximately 170 cytomegalovirus-associated TCR beta chains. The authors judged a highly shared variant cluster likely a sequencing artifact.

The chain couples TRBV10-1 to TRBJ1-5; D unclear. The receptor was derived from a woman aged 45-65 years in good health and CMV-seropositive. Sequencing was performed on PBMCs. Here the CDR3 DNA reads TGCGCCAGCAGTGAGTGGAGGGGCAATCAGCCCCAGCATTTT. It codes for CASSEWRGNQPQHF.